This TCR beta chain is drawn from a study of blood T cell repertoires in COVID-19. At the level of the study: Samples representing acute and convalescent COVID-19 were sourced from the United States, Italy and Spain. From T cells, B-cell-depleted T cells, or PBMCs came the material, which was cDNA or gDNA.

Produced via immunoSEQ multiplex PCR; TCRdb's table is partial and in-frame only. The sample has some 200,000 clones, around three quarters seen once. This CDR3 is built from 15 residues. Between the trimmed V and J ends, which lost 2 bases and 6 bases, there was a span of 15 bases. The germline gives CDR1 LNHDA, CDR2 SQIVND (reference sequence). This TCR was recovered from a woman aged 70 to 79 with acute or convalescent COVID-19. The V and J genes are TRBV19 and TRBJ2-3, with D perhaps matching TRBD1 (6 bases). The specimen was peripheral blood. The CDR3 DNA follows: TGTGCCAGTAGTATAATTTCACAGGGCCCCGATACGCAGTATTTT. This codes for CASSIISQGPDTQYF. Complete variable domain (other parts from reference TRBV19 and TRBJ2-3): DGGITQSPKYLFRKEGQNVTLSCEQNLNHDAMYWYRQDPGQGLRLIYYSQIVNDFQKGDIAEGYSVSREKKESFPLTVTSAQKNPTAFYLCASSIISQGPDTQYFGPGTRLTVL.